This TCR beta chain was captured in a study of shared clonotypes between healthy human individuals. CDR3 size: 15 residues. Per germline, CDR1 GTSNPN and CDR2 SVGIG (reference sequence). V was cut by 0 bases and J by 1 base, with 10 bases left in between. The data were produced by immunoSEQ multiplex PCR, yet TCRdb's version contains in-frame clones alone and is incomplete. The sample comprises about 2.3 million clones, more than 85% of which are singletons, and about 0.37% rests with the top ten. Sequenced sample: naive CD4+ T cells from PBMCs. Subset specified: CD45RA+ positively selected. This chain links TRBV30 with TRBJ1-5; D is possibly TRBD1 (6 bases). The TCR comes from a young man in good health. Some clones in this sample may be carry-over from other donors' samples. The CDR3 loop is CAWSVLDSSNQPQHF. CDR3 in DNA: TGTGCCTGGAGTGTATTGGACAGCAGCAATCAGCCCCAGCATTTT.